Below, one T cell receptor beta chain is given with its context. This clone showed up just a few times. Its antigen is currently not known. No clone much larger than this one lies a single base away; base qualities are absent. This sample was taken from a study of PD-1 blockade in classical Hodgkin lymphoma (dated by TCRdb to about 2020). The study in broad terms: Nivolumab dosing was 3 mg/kg intravenously every 2 weeks, continuing until either disease progression or unacceptable toxicity. The study used TCR beta sequencing and CyTOF to define a peripheral blood immune signature of response to PD-1 blockade in classical Hodgkin lymphoma. Study-wide conclusions, independent of this receptor: Lower diversity was observed in patients in whom nivolumab was started less than 1 year after ASCT, and these patients were excluded from later analyses so that confounding by immune reconstitution would be avoided. Baseline TCR diversity was reported to be lower in newly diagnosed patients than in healthy donors, and even lower in relapsed/refractory patients. By C4D1, a significant rise was seen in CD4+ TCR diversity but not in CD8+ TCR diversity (p=0.0027 vs p=0.16), and the rise was most apparent among complete responders (p=0.02). Baseline diversity similar to that of newly diagnosed patients was observed in trial patients achieving complete response, whereas significantly lower diversity was observed in partial responders and progressors. The study covered only a single clinical trial cohort, and the causes of the repertoire differences, possibly disease activity or prior therapy, were still not defined.

Genomic DNA was isolated using the Qiagen DNeasy kit from unsorted PBMCs as well as from negatively selected CD4+ and CD8+ fractions. Amplification of TCR beta CDR3 regions was done by immunoSEQ multiplex PCR with primers that anneal to V and J segments. A synthetic immune receptor repertoire was used to minimize amplification bias, and any residual bias was removed computationally once sequencing was done. Per the original workflow: Repertoire diversity was quantified as the Shannon entropy index using custom Python scripts. Unsorted, CD4+ and CD8+ repertoires were analyzed separately, except in combined analyses where CD4+ and CD8+ sequences were merged in silico. Clonal expansion was defined as at least a 2-fold frequency increase after treatment relative to C1D1, with a pseudocount of 0.5 for undetected baseline clones. Singleton clones were defined as clones with 0 or 1 copy at C1D1, and non-singleton clones were defined as clones with 2 or more copies. By matching protein sequences in sorted samples from the same patient, clones expanded in unsorted samples were annotated as CD4+, CD8+ or unknown. Wilcoxon tests on paired samples were used to test changes in diversity from C1D1 to C4D1. This is the immuneACCESS table as TCRdb keeps it, with only in-frame sequences that have V and J called. A part of the clones is gone; compared with another copy, unresolved V genes explain less than half, and the rest is unexplained. V, J and clone size reflect that table, while D and trimming were determined from the DNA. In this sample the table shows approximately 12,000 clones, around 75% of which occur a single time. Jointly, the top ten make up roughly a tenth of the sample.

What this sample's time point label stands for: cycle 1 day 1 (C1D1), immediately before nivolumab initiation. All trial patients had relapsed after autologous stem cell transplantation, with cohorts A, B and C differing in prior brentuximab vedotin exposure. The trial cohort included around 60 patients with relapsed/refractory classical Hodgkin lymphoma, and each patient had a best overall response of complete response, partial response or progressive disease. In the multi-cohort phase II CheckMate 205 trial, trial patients received single-agent nivolumab. An independent review committee assessed best overall response using the 2007 International Working Group response criteria. Trial PBMCs were collected immediately before nivolumab initiation (C1D1) and during therapy at cycle 2 day 1 and cycle 4 day 1. Peripheral blood was collected in 8 mL Vacutainer Cell Preparation Tubes, from which PBMCs were isolated by centrifugation and then cryopreserved.

Including cysteine and phenylalanine, the CDR3 has 15 amino acids. The DNA shown is the 45-base CDR3, in frame from base 1. V sheds 2 bases and J sheds 1 base, leaving 11 bases between their ends. CDR1 and CDR2 are drawn from the germline V gene: KGHSH, LQKENI. This receptor was identified in a human donor with classical Hodgkin lymphoma. The sequence links TRBV18 to TRBJ1-1; perhaps TRBD1 is the D gene, with 5 bases matching. Sample: peripheral blood mononuclear cells (PBMCs), taken at baseline. The encoded CDR3 is CASSPAGHKNTEAFF. In nucleotide form, the sequence is TGTGCCAGCTCACCAGCGGGGCACAAGAACACTGAAGCTTTCTTT.